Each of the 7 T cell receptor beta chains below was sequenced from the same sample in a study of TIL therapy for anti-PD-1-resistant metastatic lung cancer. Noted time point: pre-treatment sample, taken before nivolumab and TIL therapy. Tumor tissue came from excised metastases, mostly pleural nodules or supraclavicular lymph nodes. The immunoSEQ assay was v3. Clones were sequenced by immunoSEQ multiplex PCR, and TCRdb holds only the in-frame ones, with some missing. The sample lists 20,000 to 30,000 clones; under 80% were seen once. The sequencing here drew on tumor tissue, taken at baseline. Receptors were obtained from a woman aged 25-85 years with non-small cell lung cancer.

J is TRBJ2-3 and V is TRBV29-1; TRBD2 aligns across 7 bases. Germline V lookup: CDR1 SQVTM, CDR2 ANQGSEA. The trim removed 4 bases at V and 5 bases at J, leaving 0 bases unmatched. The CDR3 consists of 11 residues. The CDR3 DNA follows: TGCAGCGTTGGCGGGGGAGATACGCAGTATTTT. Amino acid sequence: CSVGGGDTQYF.

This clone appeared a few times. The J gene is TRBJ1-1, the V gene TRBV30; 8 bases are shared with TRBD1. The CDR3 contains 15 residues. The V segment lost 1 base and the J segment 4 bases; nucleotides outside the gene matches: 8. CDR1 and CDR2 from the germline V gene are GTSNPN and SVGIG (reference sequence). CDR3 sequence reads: CAWSELGQGGTEAFF. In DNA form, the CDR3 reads TGTGCCTGGAGTGAACTAGGACAGGGAGGCACTGAAGCTTTCTTT.

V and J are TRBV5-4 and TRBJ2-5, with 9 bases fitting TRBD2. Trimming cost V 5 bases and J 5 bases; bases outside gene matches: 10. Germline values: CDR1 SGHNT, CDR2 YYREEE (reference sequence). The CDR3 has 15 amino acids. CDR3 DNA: TGTGCCAGCAGTTTAAGGCTAGCGGGACAGGAGACCCAGTACTTC. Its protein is CASSLRLAGQETQYF.

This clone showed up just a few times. CDR3 residues: CASSEVDRVHQPQHF. In nucleotides, the CDR3 is TGTGCCAGCAGTGAAGTTGACAGGGTCCATCAGCCCCAGCATTTT. The chain has TRBV6-1 and TRBJ1-5, with 7 bases fitting TRBD1. The ends lost 1 base at V and 5 bases at J; junction bases unmatched: 5. CDR3 length: 15 residues. Germline lookup yields CDR1 MNHNS and CDR2 SASEGT.

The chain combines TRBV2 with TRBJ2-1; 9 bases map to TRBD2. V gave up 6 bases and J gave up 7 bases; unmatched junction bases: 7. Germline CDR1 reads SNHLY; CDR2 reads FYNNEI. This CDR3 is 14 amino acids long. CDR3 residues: CASSPGLAGNEQFF. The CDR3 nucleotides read TGTGCCAGCAGCCCCGGGCTAGCGGGGAATGAGCAGTTCTTC.

The CDR3 here is CASSSTGSIQYF. The CDR3 DNA sequence: TGTGCCAGCAGCAGCACAGGGTCCATTCAGTACTTC. J is TRBJ2-4 and V is TRBV7-8; D may be TRBD1 (6 bases). Looked up from germline, CDR1 is SGHVS and CDR2 is FQNEAQ. The CDR3 has 12 amino acids. V was shortened by 5 bases and J by 9 bases, with 11 bases between the two germline ends.

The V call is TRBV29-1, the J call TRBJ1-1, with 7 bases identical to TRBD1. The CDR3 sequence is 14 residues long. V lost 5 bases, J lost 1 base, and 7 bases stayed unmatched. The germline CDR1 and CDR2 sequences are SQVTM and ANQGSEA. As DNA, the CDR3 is TGCAGCGTTAGGGACAGCCTCCCGAACACTGAAGCTTTCTTT. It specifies CSVRDSLPNTEAFF.